This T cell receptor beta chain stems from a study of post-analysis software for immune sequencing data. Study in general: Progressive-relapsing, secondary progressive and relapsing-remitting multiple sclerosis were among the disease courses included. Broader study findings: When patients were compared with controls, a handful of TRBV segments were more frequent, TRBV5-6, TRBV5-1 and TRBV20-1 among them. Clustering by F measure revealed strong co-clustering among samples prepared together in one batch. Patients with multiple sclerosis recorded significantly lower normalized Chao1 diversity than controls, the study found.

The TCR beta cDNA libraries contained unique molecular identifiers. Hundreds of thousands of cDNA molecules came from about 1 to 10 million T cells. TCRdb passed the PCR reads through MiXCR, listing each CDR3 protein once. The repertoire consists of about 760,000 distinct CDR3 sequences, with 30% occurring once and the leading ten covering roughly 0.57%. The CDR3 consists of 14 residues. The V gene's germline CDR1 is ENHRY and CDR2 SYGVKD. A note on this clonotype: Its antigen is unknown. The junction shows a germline mismatch at one end, possibly a read error.

Sample: blood. The chain recombines TRBV10-3 with TRBJ2-5, with a possible D match to TRBD1 (6 bases). The better agreement between TRBJ2-7 and the DNA end casts doubt on the J call. The TCR originated in a girl between 10 and 17 years old with multiple sclerosis. The CDR3 nucleotides are TGTACCATCAGGCCAGACAGGCCCTTCTACGAGCAGTACTTC. Protein: CTIRPDRPFYEQYF.